This T cell receptor beta chain was obtained from a study of Ad26.COV2.S vaccination and SARS-CoV-2 variants. Treatment given: 15 to 20 received Ad26.COV2.S at low or high dose, single or two shots; roughly 5 received placebo; per-sample allocation not given. Each sample was drawn 63 days after the first injection (of vaccine or placebo). Profiled with immunoSEQ multiplex PCR; TCRdb holds only in-frame clones, not every one. The repertoire holds around 270,000 clones, with about 83% as singletons. A word on this clone: Its antigen is not identified.

Study-level results: Vaccinees reportedly had broad spike-specific CD8+ and CD4+ T cell responses.

The sequence was obtained from a person aged 18 to 65 who received the Ad26.COV2.S COVID-19 vaccine or a placebo. The sequences come from peripheral blood, collected in a trial of Ad26.COV2.S vaccine versus placebo.

CDR3 residues: CAIFGRKLDYEQYV. CDR3 bases: TGTGCCATCTTTGGACGTAAGCTCGACTACGAGCAGTACGTC. The V gene is TRBV10-3, the J gene TRBJ2-7; D call uncertain. V lost 8 bases and J 3 bases, leaving 17 bases between the germline ends. Germline loops: CDR1 ENHRY, CDR2 SYGVKD. The CDR3 is 14 amino acids.